The clone carrying this T cell receptor (beta chain) was seen many times. Its antigen is as yet unknown. Researchers took 4.5 to 6 milliliters of peripheral blood at each of two time points. The germline V and J ends were trimmed by 2 bases and 9 bases, with 7 bases remaining between them. Per germline, CDR1 MDHEN and CDR2 SYDVKM. The CDR3 runs 11 residues. This entry belongs to a study of prognosis after radiotherapy for stage I lung cancer. It was by two-round multiplex PCR that TCR beta CDR3 was amplified from genomic DNA. Primers targeting each individual TRBV and TRBJ gene were applied in first-round PCR. TCRdb re-called the multiplex PCR reads with MiXCR, one entry per CDR3 protein. Seen here are roughly 26,000 distinct CDR3 sequences, 30% observed once, and the top ten hold about a third. Findings and limits, study-wide: Before stereotactic body radiation therapy the median unique TCR clone count was 9,500 to 11,000, and afterwards it fell to roughly 7,000.

The material sequenced was PBMCs, taken before or after stereotactic body radiation therapy (not recorded which). The source is a donor over 45 with non-small cell lung cancer. The chain uses TRBV28 and TRBJ1-2, with D possibly matching TRBD1 (5 bases). The DNA for the CDR3 is TGTGCCAGCAGTTTAGACAGTCGCTACACCTTC. Its protein product is CASSLDSRYTF.